In its sample, the clone carrying this T cell receptor (beta chain) was seen a few times. The antigen is undetermined. The sample is drawn from a study of T-cell memory formation after mild COVID-19. Overall study: Across donors, TCR clusters were largely donor specific.

Findings of the study overall: Specificity for SARS-CoV-2 was not confirmed among the second-wave clones peaking on day 37. Pre-infection memory carried some responding clones, suggesting that cross-reactive memory joined. Most CD4+ clones that shrank were in CM and EM, while CD8+ ones turned up in EMRA.

Trimming stripped 7 bases from V and 2 bases from J, with 17 bases between. CDR1 is MNHEY, CDR2 SMNVEV, per germline (reference sequence). The CDR3 loop spans 16 amino acids. MiXCR, run by TCRdb on the 5' RACE reads, gives a single entry per CDR3 protein. The sample has 450,000 or so distinct CDR3 sequences; 20% to 25% are singletons. The rearrangement links TRBV27 to TRBJ2-2; D may be TRBD1 (5 bases). Sequenced sample: PBMCs or a T cell subset sorted from them (not recorded which). The receptor comes from an adult woman who had mild COVID-19 (a few samples of this study predate the infection). Cell type and time point are not known. The DNA for the CDR3 is TGTGCCAGCATCCCCTTGGGGCAGGGCAACACCGGGGAGCTGTTTTTT. The encoded protein is CASIPLGQGNTGELFF.